This is a list of T cell receptor beta chains from one sample in a study of Ad26.COV2.S vaccination and SARS-CoV-2 variants. The assay was immunoSEQ multiplex PCR, and TCRdb's table has in-frame clones only and misses some. The sample has fewer than 400,000 clones; around nine tenths are singletons. This specimen was peripheral blood, taken in a trial of Ad26.COV2.S vaccine versus placebo. These receptors were obtained from a person aged 18-60 years who received the Ad26.COV2.S COVID-19 vaccine or a placebo. The CDR3 runs from the conserved cysteine through the conserved F or W. The size of a clone is reported for some rows only, either as once, few or many, or as a class for expanded clones.

size | V | CDR3
- | TRBV5-8 | CASKLARGRDYGYTF
- | TRBV7-9 | CASSRTETSGGENIQYF
- | TRBV5-1 | CASCREMNTEAFF
- | TRBV5-1 | CASSLTSGANEQFF
- | TRBV3-1/TRBV3-2 | CASSRVFGNTEAFF
few | TRBV19 | CASSPRQLSNQPQHF
- | TRBV18 | CASSPRQGAGTEAFF
- | TRBV5-4 | CASSLALRAGADTQYF
- | TRBV4-1 | CASSQDLGTYQFF
- | TRBV6-5 | CASSYSTRGNTEAFF
- | TRBV28 | CASSPLGVNTEAFF
- | TRBV3-1/TRBV3-2 | CASSPFQVSYNEQFF
once | TRBV11-3 | CASSLVDRDGPYNSPLHF
- | TRBV10-3 | CAISESYGIYGYTF
- | TRBV6-5 | CASRTQSFAGYGYTF
- | TRBV5-8 | CASSLRQAADTQYF
- | TRBV5-1 | CASSVGGLSSGANVLTF
- | TRBV7-9 | CASSQGDSPNEKLFF